These T cell receptor beta chains were read from a single sample in a study of T cell repertoires in cytomegalovirus infection. No antigen is known for these receptors. TCRdb recomputed calls from the reads with MiXCR, one row per CDR3 protein. The table lists 750,000 to 950,000 distinct CDR3 sequences, under 35% of them singletons, with around 14% in the top ten. This sample comprised cultured CD8+ T cells from PBMCs, obtained from culture after CMV antigen stimulation. Receptor source: a human donor in good health (CMV status not recorded). Some clones in this sample may be carry-over from other donors' samples. Both conserved end residues are part of each CDR3. A D gene is named only where the DNA matches it firmly. Clone size is given for some rows only: seen once, a few or many times, or a class if the clone is expanded.

15	.	few	TRBJ2-2	TRBV4-1	CASSQGTAYTGELFF	TGCGCCAGCAGCCAAGGGACAGCCTACACCGGGGAGCTGTTTTTT
17	.	.	TRBJ2-3	TRBV5-1	CASSLAVEPHSTDTQYF	TGCGCCAGCAGCTTGGCTGTCGAACCCCATAGCACAGATACGCAGTATTTT
16	TRBD2	.	TRBJ2-3	TRBV5-1	CASSLERGDPTDTQYF	TGCGCCAGCAGCTTGGAGCGGGGGGACCCAACAGATACGCAGTATTTT
14	TRBD1	.	TRBJ2-5	TRBV25-1	CASSYRGNQETQYF	TGTGCCAGCAGCTACAGGGGAAACCAAGAGACCCAGTACTTC
15	TRBD1	.	TRBJ1-1	TRBV27	CASRYRGRADTEAFF	TGTGCCAGCAGGTACAGGGGGCGCGCGGACACTGAAGCTTTCTTT
14	.	many	TRBJ1-5	TRBV7-8	CASSLARSVQPQHF	TGTGCCAGCAGCTTAGCGAGGTCAGTTCAGCCCCAGCATTTT
13	.	.	TRBJ1-4	TRBV29-1	CSHNRDIKEKLFF	TGCAGCCATAACCGGGACATAAAGGAAAAACTGTTTTTT
16	TRBD2	many	TRBJ2-5	TRBV7-2	CASSLGERGAWETQYF	TGTGCCAGCAGCTTAGGAGAGCGGGGGGCCTGGGAGACCCAGTACTTC
13	.	few	TRBJ2-2	TRBV5-6	CASRNQGNGELFF	TGTGCCAGCAGGAATCAGGGGAACGGGGAGCTGTTTTTT
18	TRBD1	many	TRBJ2-6	TRBV7-8	CASSLSKPGGHGANVLTF	TGTGCCAGCAGCTTAAGTAAACCAGGGGGACATGGGGCCAACGTCCTGACTTTC
15	TRBD1	.	TRBJ1-2	TRBV5-4	CASSSGQGWNYGYTF	TGTGCCAGCAGCTCCGGACAGGGGTGGAACTATGGCTACACCTTC
17	.	few	TRBJ2-2	TRBV11-2	CASSPPPYEPVTGELFF	TGTGCCAGCAGCCCTCCCCCCTACGAGCCCGTCACCGGGGAGCTGTTTTTT
15	.	.	TRBJ1-1	TRBV3-1	CASSQEPAENTEAFF	TGTGCCAGCAGCCAAGAACCCGCAGAGAACACTGAAGCTTTCTTT
13	.	.	TRBJ1-1	TRBV7-6	CASSLDGVTEAFF	TGTGCCAGCAGCTTAGATGGGGTAACTGAAGCTTTCTTT